This TCR beta chain was identified during a study of T cell responses to AZD1222 COVID-19 vaccine. Generated by immunoSEQ multiplex PCR, the TCRdb table keeps only in-frame clones and is missing some. The table records roughly 150,000 clones, 90% to 95% of them present only once. Regarding the study as a whole: Possibly, clonal diversity was underestimated; donors were largely white British and included more females. At 160-218 and 743-854, vaccine-associated CD4 TCRs were dominant, and they spanned spike. Nearly half of spike-specific TCRs reportedly target unmutated variant regions. Spike-specific TCR breadth and depth went up after people got two AZD1222 doses.

The CDR3 spans 14 residues. The ends were cut back, 0 bases at V and 4 bases at J, with 9 bases in the middle. Germline loops: CDR1 SGHTA, CDR2 FQGNSA. In the case of this clone: Antigen specificity is unknown.

The source of this sequence is an adult in good health. The sequencing here drew on peripheral blood, taken on day 0 of AZD1222 vaccination. This chain links TRBV7-2 with TRBJ1-1; D call uncertain. This chain's CDR3 is CASSLASMGTEAFF. CDR3 nucleotides: TGTGCCAGCAGCTTAGCTTCAATGGGCACTGAAGCTTTCTTT.